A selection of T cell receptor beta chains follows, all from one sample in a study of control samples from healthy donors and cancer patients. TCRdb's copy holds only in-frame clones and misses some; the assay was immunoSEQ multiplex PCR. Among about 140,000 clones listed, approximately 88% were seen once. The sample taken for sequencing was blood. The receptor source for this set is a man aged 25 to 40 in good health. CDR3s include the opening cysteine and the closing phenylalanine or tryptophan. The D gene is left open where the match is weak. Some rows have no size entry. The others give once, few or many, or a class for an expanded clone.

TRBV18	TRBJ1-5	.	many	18	TGTGCCAGCTCACCCCAACTCATAGACAGGACTAGCAATCAGCCCCAGCATTTT	CASSPQLIDRTSNQPQHF
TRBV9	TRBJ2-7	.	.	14	TGTGCCAGCAGCGGGGGTGCAGGGAACTACGAGCAGTACTTC	CASSGGAGNYEQYF
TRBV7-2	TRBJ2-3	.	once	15	TGTGCCAGCAGCCTATGGAGCGGTCTTGGAGATACGCAGTATTTT	CASSLWSGLGDTQYF
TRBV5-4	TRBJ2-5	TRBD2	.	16	TGTGCCAGCAGCTATAGACTAGCGGGGAACCAAGAGACCCAGTACTTC	CASSYRLAGNQETQYF
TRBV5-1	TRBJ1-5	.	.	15	TGCGCCAGCAGCTTGGAGGGGCAGGGAGGACAGCCCCAGCATTTT	CASSLEGQGGQPQHF
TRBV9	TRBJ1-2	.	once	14	TGTGCCAGCAGCGTAGAATCGGACAGCTATGGCTACACCTTC	CASSVESDSYGYTF
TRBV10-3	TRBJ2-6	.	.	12	TGTGCCATCAGCTCTGGGGCCAACGTCCTGACTTTC	CAISSGANVLTF
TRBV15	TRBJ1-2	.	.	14	TGTGCCACCAGCACCCGAGTGACCGCGGATGGCTACACCTTC	CATSTRVTADGYTF
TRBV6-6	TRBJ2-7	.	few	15	TGTGCCAGCAGTTTCGGGCCCGGCGGGGCATTCGAGCAGTACTTC	CASSFGPGGAFEQYF
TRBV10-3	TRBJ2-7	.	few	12	TGTGCCAGCGGAGGAAGTTCGGTCGAGCAGTACTTC	CASGGSSVEQYF
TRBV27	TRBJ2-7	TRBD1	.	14	TGTGCCAGCAGTTCGGGACAGGGGGTGGGGGAGCAGTACTTC	CASSSGQGVGEQYF